The sequence of this TCR beta chain was determined in a study of cytomegalovirus exposure and HLA in healthy donors. General study points: Most TCR sequences showed up rarely, but some public TCRs showed up in many donors. The tendency of first-cohort TCR clusters to co-occur in the roughly 110 validation repertoires was the finding of a later analysis.

Among the roughly 120 subjects of the validation cohort, separate from the roughly 700-subject first cohort, were the donors. For this clone: No antigen is known for it.

CDR1 and CDR2 from the germline V gene are SGDLS and YYNGEE. V lost 4 bases and J 4 bases, leaving 14 bases between the germline ends. The CDR3 is 14 residues long. The assay was immunoSEQ multiplex PCR, and TCRdb's table has in-frame clones only and misses some. There are more than 250,000 clones in the sample; 90% occur only once, and approximately 3.1% lies in the top ten. Sequenced: PBMCs. The chain is built from TRBV9 and TRBJ1-1; the D gene is possibly TRBD1 (6 bases). This receptor was identified in a woman in her thirties in good health and CMV-seronegative. CDR3 DNA sequence: TGTGCCAGCAGCAAGGAACAGGGAATCACTGAAGCTTTCTTT. Translated: CASSKEQGITEAFF.